This passage covers 8 T cell receptor beta chains from one sample sequenced in a study of cytomegalovirus exposure and HLA in healthy donors. Primers included in the PCR were 60 Vbeta and 13 Jbeta primers. Profiled with immunoSEQ multiplex PCR; TCRdb holds only in-frame clones, not every one. The sample shows 130,000 or so clones, around 85% of them seen only once. The sample comprised PBMCs. The source is a man aged 25 to 40 in good health and CMV-seronegative.

The chain links TRBV19 to TRBJ1-5; TRBD1 is a possible D gene (5 bases). The CDR3 has 15 residues. Germline CDR1 is LNHDA and CDR2 is SQIVND (reference sequence). The V end was cut by 5 bases, the J end by 7 bases, with 18 bases between. CDR3 DNA sequence: TGTGCCAGTAGTCCTTCCACAGGAGGGACCCAGCCCCAGCATTTT. It specifies CASSPSTGGTQPQHF.

V is TRBV28 and J is TRBJ1-5; no clear D. The CDR3 runs to 15 residues. The germline CDR1 and CDR2 sequences are MDHEN and SYDVKM. Trimming removed 2 bases at V and 0 bases at J, with 8 bases between. The CDR3 nucleotides read TGTGCCAGCAGTTTAGGGAGGAATAGCAATCAGCCCCAGCATTTT. It encodes CASSLGRNSNQPQHF.

V gene TRBV7-8 combines with J gene TRBJ1-1, with TRBD1 matching 7 bases. The CDR3 is made up of 14 amino acids. Germline V gene lookup returns CDR1 SGHVS and CDR2 FQNEAQ. J gave up 7 bases and V 3 bases, and 8 bases lay outside the gene matches. This chain's CDR3 is CASSLGQGGVEAFF. The CDR3 DNA reads TGTGCCAGCAGCTTGGGCCAGGGGGGTGTTGAAGCTTTCTTT.

The chain links TRBV7-9 to TRBJ1-5, with D possibly being TRBD1 (5 bases). The V gene's germline CDR1 is SEHNR and CDR2 FQNEAQ (reference sequence). This CDR3 has 13 amino acids. V lost 6 bases and J lost 3, with 9 bases in between. The CDR3 DNA follows: TGTGCCAGCAGTTTGACAGTCAATCAGCCCCAGCATTTT. Translated: CASSLTVNQPQHF.

The chain carries TRBV6-5 and TRBJ2-2; D perhaps matches TRBD2 (7 bases). Trimming removed 2 bases from V and 5 bases from J, with 15 bases in between. Per the germline V gene, CDR1 is MNHEY and CDR2 is SVGAGI. The CDR3 covers 16 residues. CDR3 region: CASSYRAGEGTGELFF. The CDR3, as DNA: TGTGCCAGCAGTTACAGGGCAGGGGAGGGGACCGGGGAGCTGTTTTTT.

This clone was detected a few times. The chain uses TRBV2 and TRBJ2-3; D not certain. CDR1 and CDR2 (germline): SNHLY, FYNNEI. V shed 7 bases and J shed 2 bases, with 10 bases lying between them. CDR3 length: 13 amino acids. The CDR3 here is CASMWRFTDTQYF. CDR3 coding DNA: TGTGCCAGCATGTGGAGATTCACAGATACGCAGTATTTT. Full variable domain (missing parts from reference TRBV2 and TRBJ2-3): EPEVTQTPSHQVTQMGQEVILRCVPISNHLYFYWYRQILGQKVEFLVSFYNNEISEKSEIFDDQFSVERPDGSNFTLKIRSTKLEDSAMYFCASMWRFTDTQYFGPGTRLTVL.

CDR3 DNA: TGTGCCAGCAGTGAGCGTGGGACTGCACGCAATCAGCCCCAGCATTTT. It is translated as CASSERGTARNQPQHF. The J gene is TRBJ1-5, the V gene TRBV6-1; perhaps TRBD1 as D (5 bases). Germline CDR1 is MNHNS and CDR2 is SASEGT. This CDR3 is 16 amino acids long. Trimming took 3 bases from V and 2 from J, leaving 14 bases between them.

This chain joins TRBV7-9 and TRBJ2-3, with D hard to call. Germline CDR1 is SEHNR and CDR2 is FQNEAQ (reference sequence). The CDR3 totals 14 residues. Deletions cut 5 bases from V and 4 bases from J, with 13 bases between. The CDR3 spells CASSRSLPPDTQYF. CDR3 bases: TGTGCCAGCAGCCGGTCCTTACCACCAGATACGCAGTATTTT.